The rows below give T cell receptor beta chains drawn from one sample of a study of beta chain features in type 1 diabetes. Profiling relied on immunoSEQ multiplex PCR, and the TCRdb table lists in-frame clones only, not all of them. The top ten hold 2% to 2.5% of the sample, which has around 40,000 clones, 66% seen once. Sequenced sample: Tregs from blood. The receptor source for this set is a woman aged 18-35 years with type 1 diabetes. Each CDR3 is given with its conserved first and last residue.

CASSFGTTGELFF	13	TRBV7-3	TRBJ2-2
CASSPGLAGGADTQYF	16	TRBV7-2	TRBJ2-3
CASKIFSGTGGELFF	15	TRBV19	TRBJ2-2
CASSPTSGRAYNEQFF	16	TRBV4-3	TRBJ2-1
CASSLWSNSPLHF	13	TRBV7-3	TRBJ1-6
CASSFPATQGGYTF	14	TRBV5-1	TRBJ1-2
CASGPRPYGTYEQYF	15	TRBV7-9	TRBJ2-7
CASSSSARGTEAFF	14	TRBV28	TRBJ1-1
CSVPHAGSVSYTF	13	TRBV29-1	TRBJ1-2
CASSLYGANQPQHF	14	TRBV5-4	TRBJ1-5
CASSPGGYNEQFF	13	TRBV7-9	TRBJ2-1
CASSASGVAVEQYF	14	TRBV9	TRBJ2-7
CASSPRTRGYGYTF	14	TRBV7-9	TRBJ1-2
CASSPGLGTGNGAVEQYF	18	TRBV9	TRBJ2-7
CSVRLGGHEQYF	12	TRBV29-1	TRBJ2-7
CASGWLIGRTSYNEQFF	17	TRBV5-4	TRBJ2-1
CATSVYEQYF	10	TRBV7-9	TRBJ2-7
CASSRDRYYEQYF	13	TRBV4-3	TRBJ2-7
CASSLTDRVDTQYF	14	TRBV7-6	TRBJ2-3
CASSQDPGQLFYGYTF	16	TRBV14	TRBJ1-2
CASSVHRDGETQYF	14	TRBV19	TRBJ2-5
CASTPGGTDNPEQYF	15	TRBV28	TRBJ2-7
CAWHWGSENTDTQYF	15	TRBV30	TRBJ2-3
CASSPRGWRESYEQYF	16	TRBV5-4	TRBJ2-7
CASSQLRARGTEAFF	15	TRBV7-2	TRBJ1-1